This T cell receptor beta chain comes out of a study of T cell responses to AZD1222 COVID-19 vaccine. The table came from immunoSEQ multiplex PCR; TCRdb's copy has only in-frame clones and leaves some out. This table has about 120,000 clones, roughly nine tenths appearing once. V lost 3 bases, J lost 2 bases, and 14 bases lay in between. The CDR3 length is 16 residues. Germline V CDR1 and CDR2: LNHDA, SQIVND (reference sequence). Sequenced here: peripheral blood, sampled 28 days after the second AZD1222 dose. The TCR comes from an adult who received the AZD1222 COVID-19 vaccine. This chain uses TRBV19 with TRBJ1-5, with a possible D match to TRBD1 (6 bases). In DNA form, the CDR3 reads TGTGCCAGTAGTATGGGCCCTGGACAGCGCAATCAGCCCCAGCATTTT. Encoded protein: CASSMGPGQRNQPQHF.